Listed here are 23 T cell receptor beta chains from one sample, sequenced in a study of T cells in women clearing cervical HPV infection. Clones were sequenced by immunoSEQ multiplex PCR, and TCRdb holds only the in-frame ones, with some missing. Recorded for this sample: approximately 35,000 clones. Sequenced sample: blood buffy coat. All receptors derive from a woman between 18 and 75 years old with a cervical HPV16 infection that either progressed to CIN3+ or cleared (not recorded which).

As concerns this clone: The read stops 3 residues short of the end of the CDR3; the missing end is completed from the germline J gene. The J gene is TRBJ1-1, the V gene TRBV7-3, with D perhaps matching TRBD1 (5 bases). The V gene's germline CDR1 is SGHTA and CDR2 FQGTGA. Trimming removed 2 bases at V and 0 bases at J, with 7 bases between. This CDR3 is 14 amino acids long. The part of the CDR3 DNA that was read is TGTGCCAGCAGCTTAGGACATATGAACACTGAA. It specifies CASSLGHMNTE. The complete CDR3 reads CASSLGHMNTEAFF.

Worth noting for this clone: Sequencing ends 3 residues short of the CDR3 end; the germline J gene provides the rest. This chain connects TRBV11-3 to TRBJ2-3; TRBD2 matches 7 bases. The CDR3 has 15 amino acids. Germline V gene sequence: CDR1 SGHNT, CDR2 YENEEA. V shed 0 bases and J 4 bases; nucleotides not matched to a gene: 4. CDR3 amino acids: CASSLEGGSADTQYF. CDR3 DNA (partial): TGTGCCAGCAGCTTAGAAGGCGGGAGTGCAGATACG.

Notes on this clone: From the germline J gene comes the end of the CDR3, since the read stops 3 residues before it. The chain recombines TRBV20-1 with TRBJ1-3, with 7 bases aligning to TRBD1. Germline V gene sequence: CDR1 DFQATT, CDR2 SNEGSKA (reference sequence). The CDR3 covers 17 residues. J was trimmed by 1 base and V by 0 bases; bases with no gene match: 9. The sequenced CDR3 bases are TGCAGTGCTAGAGACCCGGGAAAGGGGGCGTCTGGAAACACC. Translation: CSARDPGKGASGNT. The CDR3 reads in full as CSARDPGKGASGNTIYF.

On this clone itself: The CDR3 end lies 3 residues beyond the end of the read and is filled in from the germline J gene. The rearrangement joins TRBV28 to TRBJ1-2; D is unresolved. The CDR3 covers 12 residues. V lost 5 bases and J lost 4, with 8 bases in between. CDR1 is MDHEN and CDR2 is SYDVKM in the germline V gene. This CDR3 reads CASSIRAYGYTF. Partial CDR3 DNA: TGTGCCAGCAGTATAAGAGCCTATGGC.

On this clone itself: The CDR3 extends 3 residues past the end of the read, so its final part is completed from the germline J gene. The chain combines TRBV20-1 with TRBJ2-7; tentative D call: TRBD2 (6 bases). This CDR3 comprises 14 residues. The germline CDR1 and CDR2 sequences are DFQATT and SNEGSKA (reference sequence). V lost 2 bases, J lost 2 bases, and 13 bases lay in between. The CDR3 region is CSARRAGPTYEQYF. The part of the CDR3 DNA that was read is TGCAGTGCTAGACGTGCGGGGCCCACCTACGAG.

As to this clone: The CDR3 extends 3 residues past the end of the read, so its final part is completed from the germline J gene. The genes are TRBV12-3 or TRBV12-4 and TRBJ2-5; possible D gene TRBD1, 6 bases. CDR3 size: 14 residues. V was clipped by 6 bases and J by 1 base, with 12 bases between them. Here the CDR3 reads CASSLQGSQETQYF. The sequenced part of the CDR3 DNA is TGTGCCAGCAGCCTCCAGGGGTCCCAAGAGACC.

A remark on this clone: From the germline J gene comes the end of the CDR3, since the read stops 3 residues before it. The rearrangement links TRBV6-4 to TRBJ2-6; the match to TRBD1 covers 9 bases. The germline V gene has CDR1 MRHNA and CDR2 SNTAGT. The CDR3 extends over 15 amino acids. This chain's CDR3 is CASSDSPGQGTLLTF. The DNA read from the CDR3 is TGTGCCAGCAGTGACTCCCCCGGACAGGGGACTCTC.

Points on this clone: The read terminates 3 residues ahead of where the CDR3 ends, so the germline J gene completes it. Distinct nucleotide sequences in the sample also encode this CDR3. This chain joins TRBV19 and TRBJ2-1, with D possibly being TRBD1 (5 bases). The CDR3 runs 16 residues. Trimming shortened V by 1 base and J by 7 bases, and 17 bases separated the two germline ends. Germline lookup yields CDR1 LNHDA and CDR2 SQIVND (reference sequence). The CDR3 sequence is CASSIGGGPTWNEQFF. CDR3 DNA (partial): TGTGCCAGTAGTATAGGGGGCGGCCCGACCTGGAATGAG.

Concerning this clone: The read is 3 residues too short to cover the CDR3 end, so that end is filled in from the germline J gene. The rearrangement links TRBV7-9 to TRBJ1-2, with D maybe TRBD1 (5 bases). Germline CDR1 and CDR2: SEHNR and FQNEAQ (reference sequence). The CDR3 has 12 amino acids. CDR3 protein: CASSLGTRGYTF. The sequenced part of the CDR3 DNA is TGTGCCAGCAGCTTAGGGACAAGAGGC.

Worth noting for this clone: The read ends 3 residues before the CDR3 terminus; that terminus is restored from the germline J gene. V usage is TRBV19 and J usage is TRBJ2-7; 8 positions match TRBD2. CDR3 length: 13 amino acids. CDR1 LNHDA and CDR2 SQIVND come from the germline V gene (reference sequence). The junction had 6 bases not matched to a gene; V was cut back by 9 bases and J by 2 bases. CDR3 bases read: TGTGCCAGCCGGGGGGGGACCACCTACGAG. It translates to CASRGGTTYE. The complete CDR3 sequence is CASRGGTTYEQYF.

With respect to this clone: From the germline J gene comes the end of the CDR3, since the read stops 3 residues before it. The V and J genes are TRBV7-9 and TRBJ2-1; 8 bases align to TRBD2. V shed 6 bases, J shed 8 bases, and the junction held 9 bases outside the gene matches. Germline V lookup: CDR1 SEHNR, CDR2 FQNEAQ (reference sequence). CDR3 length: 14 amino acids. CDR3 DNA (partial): TGTGCCAGCAGGGTTCGGGGGGGCGAAGATGAG. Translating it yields CASRVRGGEDE. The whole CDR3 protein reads CASRVRGGEDEQFF.

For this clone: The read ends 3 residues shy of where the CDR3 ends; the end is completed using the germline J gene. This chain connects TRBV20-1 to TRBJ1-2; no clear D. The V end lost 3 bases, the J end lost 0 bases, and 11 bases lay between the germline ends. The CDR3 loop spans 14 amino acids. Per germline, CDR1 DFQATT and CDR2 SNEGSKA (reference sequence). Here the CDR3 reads CSARPRKTNYGYTF. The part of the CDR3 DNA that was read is TGCAGTGCTAGGCCCAGAAAAACTAACTATGGC.

The DNA read from the CDR3 is TGTGCCAGCAGCCCTACTGGCTTACGGGGAGAGACC. Translation gives CASSPTGLRGET. The entire CDR3 sequence reads CASSPTGLRGETQYF. This sequence joins TRBV11-3 and TRBJ2-5, with D possibly matching TRBD2 (5 bases). The observed sequence ends 3 residues before the CDR3 terminus, with the missing tail filled in from the germline J gene. The CDR3 loop spans 15 amino acids. Trimming cost V 5 bases and J 4 bases, with 17 bases left between them. Germline CDR1 and CDR2: SGHNT and YENEEA.

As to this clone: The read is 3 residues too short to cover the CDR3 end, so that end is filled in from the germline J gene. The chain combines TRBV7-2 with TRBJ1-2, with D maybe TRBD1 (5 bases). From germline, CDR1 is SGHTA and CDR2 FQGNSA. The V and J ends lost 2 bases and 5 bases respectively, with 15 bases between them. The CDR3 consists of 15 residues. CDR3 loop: CASSLYEGPSYGYTF. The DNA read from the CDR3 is TGTGCCAGCAGCTTATACGAGGGGCCGTCGTATGGC.

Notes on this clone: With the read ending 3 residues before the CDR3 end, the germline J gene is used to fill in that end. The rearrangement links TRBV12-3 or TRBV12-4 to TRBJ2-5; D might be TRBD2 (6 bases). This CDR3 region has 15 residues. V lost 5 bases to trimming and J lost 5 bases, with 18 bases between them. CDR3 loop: CASSLGRGAGETQYF. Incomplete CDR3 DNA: TGTGCCAGCAGTCTCGGGAGAGGGGCGGGGGAGACC.

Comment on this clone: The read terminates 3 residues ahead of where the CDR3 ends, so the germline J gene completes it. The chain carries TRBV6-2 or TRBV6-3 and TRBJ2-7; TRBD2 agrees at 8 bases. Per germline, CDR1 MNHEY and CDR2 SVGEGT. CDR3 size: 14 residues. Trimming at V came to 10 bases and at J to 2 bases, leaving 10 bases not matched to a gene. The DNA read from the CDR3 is TGTGCCACCGCCGGCGGGGGGACCCCCTACGAG. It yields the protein CATAGGGTPYE. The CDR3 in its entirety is CATAGGGTPYEQYF.

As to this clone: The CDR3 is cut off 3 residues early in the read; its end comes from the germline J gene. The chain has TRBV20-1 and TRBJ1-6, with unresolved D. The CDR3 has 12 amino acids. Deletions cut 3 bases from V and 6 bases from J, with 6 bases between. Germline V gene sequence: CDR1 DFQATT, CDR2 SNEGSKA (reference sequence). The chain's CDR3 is CSASRVNSPLHF. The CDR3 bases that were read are TGCAGTGCTAGTAGGGTTAATTCACCC.

CDR3 bases read: TGTGCCAGCAGTCCAGGACTTCTGATAAGCTATGGC. Amino acids: CASSPGLLISYG. The entire CDR3 reads CASSPGLLISYGYTF. The chain is built from TRBV28 and TRBJ1-2; no firm D call. The observed sequence ends 3 residues before the CDR3 terminus, with the missing tail filled in from the germline J gene. CDR3 length: 15 amino acids. CDR1 is MDHEN and CDR2 is SYDVKM in the germline V gene. The germline V and J ends were trimmed by 5 bases and 4 bases, with 17 bases remaining between them.

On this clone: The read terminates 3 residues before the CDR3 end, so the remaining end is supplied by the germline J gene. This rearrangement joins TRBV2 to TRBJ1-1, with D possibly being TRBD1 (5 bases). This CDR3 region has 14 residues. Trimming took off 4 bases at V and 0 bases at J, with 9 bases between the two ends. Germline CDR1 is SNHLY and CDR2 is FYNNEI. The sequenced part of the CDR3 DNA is TGTGCCAGCAGTGGGCCAGGGTTGAACACTGAA. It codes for CASSGPGLNTE. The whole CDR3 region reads CASSGPGLNTEAFF.

The covered CDR3 bases are TGTGCCAGCAGCCCACAGGAGAACTATGGC. Its protein is CASSPQENYG. The CDR3 in its entirety is CASSPQENYGYTF. The chain combines TRBV7-2 with TRBJ1-2, with TRBD1 as a possible D gene (5 bases). The read ends 3 residues early relative to the CDR3; the germline J gene fills the gap. V lost 5 bases to trimming and J lost 2 bases, with 9 bases between them. The CDR3 length is 13 residues. In germline, CDR1 is SGHTA, CDR2 FQGNSA.

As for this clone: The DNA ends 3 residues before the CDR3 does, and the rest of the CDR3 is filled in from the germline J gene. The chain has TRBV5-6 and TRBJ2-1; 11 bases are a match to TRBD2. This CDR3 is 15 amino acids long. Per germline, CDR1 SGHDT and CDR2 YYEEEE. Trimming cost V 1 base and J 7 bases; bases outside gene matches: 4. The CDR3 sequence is CASSLLLAGVNEQFF. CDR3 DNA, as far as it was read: TGTGCCAGCAGCTTGCTACTAGCGGGGGTTAATGAG.

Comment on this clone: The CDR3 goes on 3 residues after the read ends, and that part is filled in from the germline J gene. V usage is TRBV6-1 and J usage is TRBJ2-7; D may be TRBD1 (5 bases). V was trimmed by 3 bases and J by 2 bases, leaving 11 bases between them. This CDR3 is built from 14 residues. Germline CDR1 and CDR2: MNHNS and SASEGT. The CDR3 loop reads CASSDRQKAYEQYF. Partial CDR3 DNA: TGTGCCAGCAGTGATCGACAGAAAGCCTACGAG.

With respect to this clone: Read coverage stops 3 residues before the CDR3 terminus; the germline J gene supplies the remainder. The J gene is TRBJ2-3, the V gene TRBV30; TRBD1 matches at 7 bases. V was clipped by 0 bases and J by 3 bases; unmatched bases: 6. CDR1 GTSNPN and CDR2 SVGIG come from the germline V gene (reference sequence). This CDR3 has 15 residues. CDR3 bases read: TGTGCCTGGAGTGTTGGGGACAGAACTACAGATACG. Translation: CAWSVGDRTTDT. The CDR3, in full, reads CAWSVGDRTTDTQYF.